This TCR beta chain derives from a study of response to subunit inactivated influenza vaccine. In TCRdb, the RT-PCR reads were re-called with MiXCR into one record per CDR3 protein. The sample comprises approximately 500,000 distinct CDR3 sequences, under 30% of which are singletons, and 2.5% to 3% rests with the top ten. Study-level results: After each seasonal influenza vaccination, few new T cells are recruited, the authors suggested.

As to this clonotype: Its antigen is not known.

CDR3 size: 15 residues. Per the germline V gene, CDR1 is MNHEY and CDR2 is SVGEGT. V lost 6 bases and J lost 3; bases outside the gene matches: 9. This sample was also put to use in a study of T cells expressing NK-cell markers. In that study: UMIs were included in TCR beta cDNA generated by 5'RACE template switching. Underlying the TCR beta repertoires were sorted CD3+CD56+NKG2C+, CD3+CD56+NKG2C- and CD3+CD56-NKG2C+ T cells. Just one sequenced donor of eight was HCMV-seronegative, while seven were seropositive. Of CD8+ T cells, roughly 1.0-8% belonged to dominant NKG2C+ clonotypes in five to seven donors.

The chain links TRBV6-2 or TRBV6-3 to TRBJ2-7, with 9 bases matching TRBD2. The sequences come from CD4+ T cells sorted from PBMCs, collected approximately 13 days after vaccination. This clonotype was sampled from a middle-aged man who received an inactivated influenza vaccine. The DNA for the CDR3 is TGTGCCAGCAGGACTCGACTAGCGGACTACTACGAGCAGTACTTC. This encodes CASRTRLADYYEQYF.